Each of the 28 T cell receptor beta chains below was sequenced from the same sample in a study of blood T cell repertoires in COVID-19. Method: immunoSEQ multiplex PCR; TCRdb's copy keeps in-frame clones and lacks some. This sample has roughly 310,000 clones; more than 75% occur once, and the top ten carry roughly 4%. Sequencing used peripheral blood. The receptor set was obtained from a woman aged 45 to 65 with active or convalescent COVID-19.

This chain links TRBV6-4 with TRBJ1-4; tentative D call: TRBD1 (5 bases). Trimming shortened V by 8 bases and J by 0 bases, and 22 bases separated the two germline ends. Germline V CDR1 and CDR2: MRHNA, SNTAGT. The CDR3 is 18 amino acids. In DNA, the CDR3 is TGTGCCAGCCCTAAATACCGCCCGTCGGGGGCAACTAATGAAAAACTGTTTTTT. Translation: CASPKYRPSGATNEKLFF.

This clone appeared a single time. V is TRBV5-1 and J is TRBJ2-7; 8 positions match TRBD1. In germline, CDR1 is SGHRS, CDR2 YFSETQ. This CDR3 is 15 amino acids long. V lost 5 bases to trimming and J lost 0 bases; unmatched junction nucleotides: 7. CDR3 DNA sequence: TGCGCCAGCAGAACCGGGACAGGTTTCTCCTACGAGCAGTACTTC. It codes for CASRTGTGFSYEQYF.

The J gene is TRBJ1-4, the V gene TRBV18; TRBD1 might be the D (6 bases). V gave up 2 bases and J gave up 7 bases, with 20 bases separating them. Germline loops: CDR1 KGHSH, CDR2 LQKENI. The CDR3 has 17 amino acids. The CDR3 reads CASSPVQVGGLPEKLFF. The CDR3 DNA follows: TGTGCCAGCTCACCAGTCCAGGTCGGGGGGCTCCCTGAAAAACTGTTTTTT.

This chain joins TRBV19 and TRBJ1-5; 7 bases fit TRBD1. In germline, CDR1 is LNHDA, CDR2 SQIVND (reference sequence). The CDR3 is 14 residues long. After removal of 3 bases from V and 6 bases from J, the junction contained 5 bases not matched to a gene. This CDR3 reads CASSIKGARQPQHF. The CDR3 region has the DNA TGTGCCAGTAGTATCAAGGGGGCCCGTCAGCCCCAGCATTTT.

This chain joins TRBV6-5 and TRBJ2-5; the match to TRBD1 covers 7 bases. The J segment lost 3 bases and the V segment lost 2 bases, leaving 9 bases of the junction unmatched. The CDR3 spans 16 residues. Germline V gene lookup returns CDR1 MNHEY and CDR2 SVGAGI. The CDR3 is CASSYPRTQGKETQYF. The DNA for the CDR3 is TGTGCCAGCAGTTACCCCAGGACACAGGGGAAAGAGACCCAGTACTTC.

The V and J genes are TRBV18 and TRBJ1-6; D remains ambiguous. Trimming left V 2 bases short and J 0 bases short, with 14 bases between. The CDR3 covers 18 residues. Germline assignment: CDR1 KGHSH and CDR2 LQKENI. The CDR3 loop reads CASSPYRPRSSYNSPLHF. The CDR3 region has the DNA TGTGCCAGCTCACCATACCGACCTCGGAGCTCCTATAATTCACCCCTCCACTTT.

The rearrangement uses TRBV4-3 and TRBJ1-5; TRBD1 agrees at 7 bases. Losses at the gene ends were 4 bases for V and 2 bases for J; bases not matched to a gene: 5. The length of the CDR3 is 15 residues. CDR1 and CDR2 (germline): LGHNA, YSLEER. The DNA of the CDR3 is TGCGCCAGCAGCCGAGACAGGGTTGGCAATCAGCCCCAGCATTTT. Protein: CASSRDRVGNQPQHF.

The CDR3 nucleotides are TGCGCCAGCAGTAGTTTAACCGGGACAGGGGGCCGAAATGAAAAACTGTTTTTT. Its translation: CASSSLTGTGGRNEKLFF. J is TRBJ1-4 and V is TRBV5-1, with 12 bases fitting TRBD1. Germline V gene data show CDR1 as SGHRS and CDR2 as YFSETQ. The V gene end was trimmed by 5 bases and the J gene end by 5 bases; junction bases not matched to a gene: 13. The CDR3 runs 18 residues.

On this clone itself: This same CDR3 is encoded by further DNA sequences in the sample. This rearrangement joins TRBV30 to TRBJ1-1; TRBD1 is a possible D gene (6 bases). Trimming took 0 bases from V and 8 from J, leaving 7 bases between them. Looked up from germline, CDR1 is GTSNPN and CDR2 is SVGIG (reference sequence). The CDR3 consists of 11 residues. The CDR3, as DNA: TGTGCCTGGAGTGTGGGGACAGAAGCTTTCTTT. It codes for CAWSVGTEAFF.

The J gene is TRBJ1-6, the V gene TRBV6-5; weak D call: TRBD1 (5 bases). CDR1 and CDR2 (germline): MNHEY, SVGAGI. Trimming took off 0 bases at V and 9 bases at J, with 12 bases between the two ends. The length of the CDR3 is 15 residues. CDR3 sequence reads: CASSYSGSGGSPLHF. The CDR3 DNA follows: TGTGCCAGCAGTTACTCAGGCAGCGGGGGTTCACCCCTCCACTTT.

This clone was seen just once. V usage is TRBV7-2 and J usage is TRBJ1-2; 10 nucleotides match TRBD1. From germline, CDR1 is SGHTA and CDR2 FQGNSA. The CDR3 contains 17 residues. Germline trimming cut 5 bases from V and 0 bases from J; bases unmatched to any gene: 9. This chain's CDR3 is CASSKRQGASANYGYTF. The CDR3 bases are TGTGCCAGCAGCAAGAGACAGGGGGCTTCCGCTAACTATGGCTACACCTTC. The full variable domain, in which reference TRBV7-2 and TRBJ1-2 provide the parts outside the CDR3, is GAGVSQSPSNKVTEKGKDVELRCDPISGHTALYWYRQSLGQGLEFLIYFQGNSAPDKSGLPSDRFSAERTGGSVSTLTIQRTQQEDSAVYLCASSKRQGASANYGYTFGSGTRLTVV.

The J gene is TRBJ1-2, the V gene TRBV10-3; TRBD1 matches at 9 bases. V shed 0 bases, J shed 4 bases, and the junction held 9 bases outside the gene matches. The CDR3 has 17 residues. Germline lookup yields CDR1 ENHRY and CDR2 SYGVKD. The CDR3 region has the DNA TGTGCCATCAGTGAGTCCGTCGGGACAGGGAGTAGCTATGGCTACACCTTC. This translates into CAISESVGTGSSYGYTF.

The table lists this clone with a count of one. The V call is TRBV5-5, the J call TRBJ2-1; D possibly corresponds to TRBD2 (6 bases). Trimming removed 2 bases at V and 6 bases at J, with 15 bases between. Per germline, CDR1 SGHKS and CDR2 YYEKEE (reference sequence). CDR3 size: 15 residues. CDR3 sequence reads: CASSFLGGSLNEQFF. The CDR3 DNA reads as TGTGCCAGCAGCTTCCTTGGGGGGAGTCTCAATGAGCAGTTCTTC.

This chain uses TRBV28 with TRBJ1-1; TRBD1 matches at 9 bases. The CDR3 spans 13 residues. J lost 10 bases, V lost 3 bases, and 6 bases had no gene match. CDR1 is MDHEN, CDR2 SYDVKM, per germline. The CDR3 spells CASSFRDRESAFF. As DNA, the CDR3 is TGTGCCAGCAGTTTCAGGGACAGGGAATCAGCTTTCTTT.

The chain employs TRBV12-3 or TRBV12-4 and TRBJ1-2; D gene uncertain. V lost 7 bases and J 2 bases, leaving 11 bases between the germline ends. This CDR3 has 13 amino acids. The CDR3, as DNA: TGTGCCAGCACCTATCAAGAGAACTATGGCTACACCTTC. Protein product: CASTYQENYGYTF.

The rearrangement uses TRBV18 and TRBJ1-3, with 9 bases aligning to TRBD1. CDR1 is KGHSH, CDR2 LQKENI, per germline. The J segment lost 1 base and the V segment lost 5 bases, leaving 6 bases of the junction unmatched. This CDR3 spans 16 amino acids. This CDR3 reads CASSTGTGPSGNTIYF. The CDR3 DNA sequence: TGTGCCAGCTCAACAGGGACAGGGCCTTCTGGAAACACCATATATTTT.

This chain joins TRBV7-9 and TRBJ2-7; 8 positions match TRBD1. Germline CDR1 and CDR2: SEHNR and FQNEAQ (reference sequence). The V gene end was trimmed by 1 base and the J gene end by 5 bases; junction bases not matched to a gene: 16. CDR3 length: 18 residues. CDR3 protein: CASSLVAVQGRGQNEQYF. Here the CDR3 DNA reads TGTGCCAGCAGCTTAGTAGCCGTCCAGGGCAGGGGGCAGAACGAGCAGTACTTC.

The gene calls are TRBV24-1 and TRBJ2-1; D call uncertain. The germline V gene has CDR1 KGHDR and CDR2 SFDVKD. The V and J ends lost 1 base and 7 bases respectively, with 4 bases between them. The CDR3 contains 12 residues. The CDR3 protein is CATSDFGNEQFF. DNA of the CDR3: TGTGCCACCAGTGATTTCGGTAATGAGCAGTTCTTC.

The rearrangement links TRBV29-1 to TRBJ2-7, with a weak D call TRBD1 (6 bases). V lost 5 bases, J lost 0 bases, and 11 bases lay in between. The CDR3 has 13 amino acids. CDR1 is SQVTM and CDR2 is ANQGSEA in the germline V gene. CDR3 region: CSVQRTDSYEQYF. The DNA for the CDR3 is TGCAGCGTTCAAAGGACAGACTCCTACGAGCAGTACTTC.

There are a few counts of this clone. CDR3 in DNA: TGTGCCAGCAGTCGCGGATCTAACTATGGCTACACCTTC. The encoded protein is CASSRGSNYGYTF. The rearrangement links TRBV6-5 to TRBJ1-2; D uncertain. This CDR3 has 13 amino acids. The germline V gene encodes CDR1 MNHEY and CDR2 SVGAGI. The V end lost 5 bases, the J end lost 0 bases, and 7 bases lay between the germline ends.

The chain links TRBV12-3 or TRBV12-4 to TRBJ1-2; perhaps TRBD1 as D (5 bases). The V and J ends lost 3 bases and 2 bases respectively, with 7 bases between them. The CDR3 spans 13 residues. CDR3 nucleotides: TGTGCCAGCAGTTTGACAGTCAACTATGGCTACACCTTC. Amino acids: CASSLTVNYGYTF.

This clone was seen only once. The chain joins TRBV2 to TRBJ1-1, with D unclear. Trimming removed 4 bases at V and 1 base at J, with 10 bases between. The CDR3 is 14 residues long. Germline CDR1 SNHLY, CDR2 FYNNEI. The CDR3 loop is CASSVLGENTEAFF. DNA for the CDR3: TGTGCCAGCAGTGTTCTCGGGGAGAACACTGAAGCTTTCTTT.

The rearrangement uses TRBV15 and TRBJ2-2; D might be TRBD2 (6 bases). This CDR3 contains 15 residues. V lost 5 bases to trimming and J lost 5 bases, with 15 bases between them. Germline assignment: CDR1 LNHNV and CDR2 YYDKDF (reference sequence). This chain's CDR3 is CATSLRGKLTGELFF. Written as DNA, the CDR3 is TGTGCCACCAGCCTGCGGGGTAAACTAACCGGGGAGCTGTTTTTT.

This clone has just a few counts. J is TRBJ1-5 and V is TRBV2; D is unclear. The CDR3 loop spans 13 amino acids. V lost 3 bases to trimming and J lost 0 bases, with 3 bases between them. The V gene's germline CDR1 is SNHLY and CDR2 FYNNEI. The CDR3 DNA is TGTGCCAGCAGTGACAATAGCAATCAGCCCCAGCATTTT. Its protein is CASSDNSNQPQHF.

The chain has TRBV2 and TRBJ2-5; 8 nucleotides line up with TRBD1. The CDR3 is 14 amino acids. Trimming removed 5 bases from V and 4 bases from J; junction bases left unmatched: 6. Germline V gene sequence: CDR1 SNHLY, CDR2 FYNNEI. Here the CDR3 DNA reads TGTGCCAGCAGTACCGGACAGGGAAGAGAGACCCAGTACTTC. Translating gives CASSTGQGRETQYF.

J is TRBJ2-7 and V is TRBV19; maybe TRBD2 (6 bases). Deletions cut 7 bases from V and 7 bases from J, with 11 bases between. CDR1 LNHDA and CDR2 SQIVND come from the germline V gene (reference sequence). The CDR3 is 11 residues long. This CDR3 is CASKQRGEQYF. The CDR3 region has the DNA TGTGCCAGTAAACAACGGGGGGAGCAGTACTTC.

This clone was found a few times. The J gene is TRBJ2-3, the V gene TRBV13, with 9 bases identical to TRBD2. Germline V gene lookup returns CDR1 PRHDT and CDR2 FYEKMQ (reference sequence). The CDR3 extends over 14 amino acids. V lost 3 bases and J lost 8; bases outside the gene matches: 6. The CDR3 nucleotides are TGTGCCAGCAGCTTTGGGACTAGCTGGGGTACGCAGTATTTT. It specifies CASSFGTSWGTQYF.

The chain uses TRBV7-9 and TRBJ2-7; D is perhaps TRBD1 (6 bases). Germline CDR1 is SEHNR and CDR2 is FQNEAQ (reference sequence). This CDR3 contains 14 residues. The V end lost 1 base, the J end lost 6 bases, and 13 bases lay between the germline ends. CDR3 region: CASSLGAQGGEQYF. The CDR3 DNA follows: TGTGCCAGCAGCTTAGGGGCACAGGGCGGCGAGCAGTACTTC.